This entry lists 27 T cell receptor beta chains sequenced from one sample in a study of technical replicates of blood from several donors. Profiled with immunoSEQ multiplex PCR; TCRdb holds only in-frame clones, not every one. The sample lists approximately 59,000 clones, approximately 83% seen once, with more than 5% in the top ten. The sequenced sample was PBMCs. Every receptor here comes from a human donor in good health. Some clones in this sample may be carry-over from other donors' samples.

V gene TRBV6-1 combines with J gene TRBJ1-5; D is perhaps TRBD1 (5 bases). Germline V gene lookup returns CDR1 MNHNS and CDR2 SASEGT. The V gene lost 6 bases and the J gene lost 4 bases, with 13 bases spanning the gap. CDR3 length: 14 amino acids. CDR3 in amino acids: CASRDGRANQPQHF. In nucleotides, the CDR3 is TGTGCCAGCAGGGATGGCAGGGCGAATCAGCCCCAGCATTTT.

CDR3 sequence reads: CASSLASRLTEAFF. The CDR3, as DNA: TGCGCCAGCAGCTTGGCCTCCCGACTTACTGAAGCTTTCTTT. The chain joins TRBV5-1 to TRBJ1-1, with D unresolved. The length of the CDR3 is 14 residues. Germline-derived CDR1 and CDR2 are SGHRS and YFSETQ. Deletions cut 0 bases from V and 5 bases from J, with 11 bases between.

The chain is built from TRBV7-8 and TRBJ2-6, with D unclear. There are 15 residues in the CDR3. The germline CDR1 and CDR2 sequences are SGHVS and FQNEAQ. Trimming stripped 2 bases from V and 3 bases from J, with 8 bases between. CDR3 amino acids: CASSLWADGANVLTF. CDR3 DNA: TGTGCCAGCAGCTTATGGGCAGATGGGGCCAACGTCCTGACTTTC.

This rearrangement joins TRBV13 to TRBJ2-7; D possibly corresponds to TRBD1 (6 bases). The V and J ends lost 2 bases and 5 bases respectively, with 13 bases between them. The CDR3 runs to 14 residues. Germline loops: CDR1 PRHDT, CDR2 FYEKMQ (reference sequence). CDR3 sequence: CASSLQGTADEQYF. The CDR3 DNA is TGTGCCAGCAGCTTACAGGGGACCGCGGACGAGCAGTACTTC.

The CDR3 sequence is CASSVGAGRGSDTEAFF. In DNA, the CDR3 is TGTGCCAGCAGCGTAGGGGCAGGGAGGGGGAGCGACACTGAAGCTTTCTTT. The genes are TRBV9 and TRBJ1-1; a weak D match, TRBD1 (6 bases). CDR3 length: 17 residues. Trimming took 0 bases from V and 3 from J, leaving 18 bases between them. Per germline, CDR1 SGDLS and CDR2 YYNGEE.

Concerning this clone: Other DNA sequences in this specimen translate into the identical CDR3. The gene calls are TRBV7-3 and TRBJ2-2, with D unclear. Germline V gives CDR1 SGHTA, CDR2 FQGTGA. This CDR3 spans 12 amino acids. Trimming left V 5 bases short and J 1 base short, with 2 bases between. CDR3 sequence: CASSLNTGELFF. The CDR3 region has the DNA TGTGCCAGCAGCCTGAACACCGGGGAGCTGTTTTTT.

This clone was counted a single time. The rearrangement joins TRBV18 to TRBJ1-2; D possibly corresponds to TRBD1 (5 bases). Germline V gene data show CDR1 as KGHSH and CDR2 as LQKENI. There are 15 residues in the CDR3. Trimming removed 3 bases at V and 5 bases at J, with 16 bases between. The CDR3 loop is CASSPQGALRYGYTF. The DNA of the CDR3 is TGTGCCAGCTCACCGCAGGGCGCTTTACGTTATGGCTACACCTTC.

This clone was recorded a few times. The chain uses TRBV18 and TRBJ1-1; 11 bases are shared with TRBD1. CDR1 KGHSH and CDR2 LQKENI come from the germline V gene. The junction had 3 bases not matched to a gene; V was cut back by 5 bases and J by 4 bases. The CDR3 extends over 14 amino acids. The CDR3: CASSTGTGGTEAFF. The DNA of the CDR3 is TGTGCCAGCTCAACCGGGACAGGGGGCACTGAAGCTTTCTTT.

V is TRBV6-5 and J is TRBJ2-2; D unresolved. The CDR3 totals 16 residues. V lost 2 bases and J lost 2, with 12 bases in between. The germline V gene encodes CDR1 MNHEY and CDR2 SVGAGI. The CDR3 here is CASSYGQTFNTGELFF. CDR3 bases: TGTGCCAGCAGTTACGGCCAGACTTTCAACACCGGGGAGCTGTTTTTT.

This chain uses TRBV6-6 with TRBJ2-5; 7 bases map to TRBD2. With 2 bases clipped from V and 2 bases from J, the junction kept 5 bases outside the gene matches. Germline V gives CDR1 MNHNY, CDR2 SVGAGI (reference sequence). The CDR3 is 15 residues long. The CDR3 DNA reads TGTGCCAGCAGTTACGGGAGGGACCGACAAGAGACCCAGTACTTC. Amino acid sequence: CASSYGRDRQETQYF.

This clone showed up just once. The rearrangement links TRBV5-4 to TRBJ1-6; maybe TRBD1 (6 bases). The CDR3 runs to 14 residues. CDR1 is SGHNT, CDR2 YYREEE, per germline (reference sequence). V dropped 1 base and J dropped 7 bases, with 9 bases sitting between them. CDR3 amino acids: CASSLTGKNSPLHF. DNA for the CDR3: TGTGCCAGCAGCTTGACAGGGAAGAATTCACCCCTCCACTTT. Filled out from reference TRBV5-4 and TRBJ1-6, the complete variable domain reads ETGVTQSPTHLIKTRGQQVTLRCSSQSGHNTVSWYQQALGQGPQFIFQYYREEENGRGNFPPRFSGLQFPNYSSELNVNALELDDSALYLCASSLTGKNSPLHFGNGTRLTVT.

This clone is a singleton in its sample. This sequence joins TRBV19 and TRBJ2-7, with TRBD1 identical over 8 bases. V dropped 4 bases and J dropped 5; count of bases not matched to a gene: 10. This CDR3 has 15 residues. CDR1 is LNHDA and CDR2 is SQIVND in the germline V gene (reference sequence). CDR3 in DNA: TGTGCCAGTAGTACCACTGGACAGGGCAGCAACGAGCAGTACTTC. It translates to CASSTTGQGSNEQYF.

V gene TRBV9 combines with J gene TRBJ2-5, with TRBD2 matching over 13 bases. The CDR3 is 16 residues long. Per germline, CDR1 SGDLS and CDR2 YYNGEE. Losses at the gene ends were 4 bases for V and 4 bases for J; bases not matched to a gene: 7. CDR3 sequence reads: CASSPLGLAGSETQYF. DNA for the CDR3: TGTGCCAGCAGCCCACTGGGACTAGCGGGGTCAGAGACCCAGTACTTC.

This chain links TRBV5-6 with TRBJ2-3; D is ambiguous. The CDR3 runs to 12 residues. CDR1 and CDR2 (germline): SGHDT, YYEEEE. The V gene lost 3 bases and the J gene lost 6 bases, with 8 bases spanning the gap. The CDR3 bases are TGTGCCAGCAGCTCGGAGCTGGATACGCAGTATTTT. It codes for CASSSELDTQYF.

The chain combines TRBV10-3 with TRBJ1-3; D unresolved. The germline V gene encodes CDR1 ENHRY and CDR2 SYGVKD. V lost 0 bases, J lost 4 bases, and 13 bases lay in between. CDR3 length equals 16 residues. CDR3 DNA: TGTGCCATCAGTGAGTCGACATCATCCCTGGGAAACACCATATATTTT. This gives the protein CAISESTSSLGNTIYF.

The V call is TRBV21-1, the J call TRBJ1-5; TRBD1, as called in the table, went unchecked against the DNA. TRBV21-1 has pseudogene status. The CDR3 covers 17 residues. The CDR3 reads CASSTQGKRYSNQPQHF. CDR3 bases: TGTGCCAGCAGCACCCAGGGAAAGAGGTATAGCAATCAGCCCCAGCATTTT.

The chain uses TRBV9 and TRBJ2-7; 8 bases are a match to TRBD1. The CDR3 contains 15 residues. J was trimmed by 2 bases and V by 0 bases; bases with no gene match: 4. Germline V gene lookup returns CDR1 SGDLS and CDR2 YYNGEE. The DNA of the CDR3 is TGTGCCAGCAGCGTAGGGGACAGGTCTACCTACGAGCAGTACTTC. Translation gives CASSVGDRSTYEQYF.

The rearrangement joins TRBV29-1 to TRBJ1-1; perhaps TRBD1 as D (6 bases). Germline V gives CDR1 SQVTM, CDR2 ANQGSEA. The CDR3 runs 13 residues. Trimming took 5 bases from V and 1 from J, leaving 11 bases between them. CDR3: CSVFRTANTEAFF. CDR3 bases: TGCAGCGTTTTTAGGACAGCGAACACTGAAGCTTTCTTT.

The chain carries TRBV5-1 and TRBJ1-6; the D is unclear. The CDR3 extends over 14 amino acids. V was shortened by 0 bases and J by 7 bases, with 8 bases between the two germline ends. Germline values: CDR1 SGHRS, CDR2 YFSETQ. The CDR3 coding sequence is TGCGCCAGCAGCTTGGACAGTAAAAATTCACCCCTCCACTTT. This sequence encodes CASSLDSKNSPLHF.

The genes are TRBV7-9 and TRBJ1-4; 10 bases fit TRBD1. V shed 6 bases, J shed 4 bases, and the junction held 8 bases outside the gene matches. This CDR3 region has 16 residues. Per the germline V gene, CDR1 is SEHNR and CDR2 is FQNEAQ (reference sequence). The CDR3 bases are TGTGCCAGCAGACCCGGGACAGGGGCCGTTAATGAAAAACTGTTTTTT. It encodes CASRPGTGAVNEKLFF.

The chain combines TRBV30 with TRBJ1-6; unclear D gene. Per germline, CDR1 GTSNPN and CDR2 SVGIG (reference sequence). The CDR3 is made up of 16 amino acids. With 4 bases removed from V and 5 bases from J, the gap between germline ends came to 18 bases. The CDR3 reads CAWTPVYGRDNSPLHF. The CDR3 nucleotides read TGTGCCTGGACCCCCGTTTATGGGCGGGATAATTCACCCCTCCACTTT.

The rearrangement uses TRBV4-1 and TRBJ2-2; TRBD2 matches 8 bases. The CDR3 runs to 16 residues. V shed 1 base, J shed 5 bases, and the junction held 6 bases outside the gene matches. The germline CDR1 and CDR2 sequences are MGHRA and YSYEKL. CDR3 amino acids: CASSQVRSGSTGELFF. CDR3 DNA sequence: TGCGCCAGCAGCCAAGTCAGGAGCGGGAGTACCGGGGAGCTGTTTTTT.

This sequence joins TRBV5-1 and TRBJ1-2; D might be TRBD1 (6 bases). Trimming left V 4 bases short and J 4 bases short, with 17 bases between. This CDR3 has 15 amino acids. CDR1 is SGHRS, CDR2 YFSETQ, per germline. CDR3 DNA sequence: TGCGCCAGCAGCCCGGGACACCAAGGCTTCTATGGCTACACCTTC. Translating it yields CASSPGHQGFYGYTF.

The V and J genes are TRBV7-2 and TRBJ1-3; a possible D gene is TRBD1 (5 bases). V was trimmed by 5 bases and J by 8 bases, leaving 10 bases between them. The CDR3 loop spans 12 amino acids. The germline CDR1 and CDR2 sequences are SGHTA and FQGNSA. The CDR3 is CASSIGGDTIYF. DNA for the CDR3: TGTGCCAGCAGCATCGGGGGGGACACCATATATTTT.

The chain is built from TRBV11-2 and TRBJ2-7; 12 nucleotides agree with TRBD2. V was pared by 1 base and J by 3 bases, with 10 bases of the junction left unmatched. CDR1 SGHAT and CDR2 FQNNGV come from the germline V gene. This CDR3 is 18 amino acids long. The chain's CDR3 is CASSLAGLAGLTIYEQYF. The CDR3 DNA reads TGTGCCAGCAGCTTAGCTGGACTAGCGGGACTAACTATCTACGAGCAGTACTTC.

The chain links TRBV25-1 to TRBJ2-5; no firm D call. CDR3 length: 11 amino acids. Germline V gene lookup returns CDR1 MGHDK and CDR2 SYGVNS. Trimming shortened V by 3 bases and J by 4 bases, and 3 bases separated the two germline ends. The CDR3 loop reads CASSDRETQYF. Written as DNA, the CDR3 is TGTGCCAGCAGTGACAGAGAGACCCAGTACTTC.

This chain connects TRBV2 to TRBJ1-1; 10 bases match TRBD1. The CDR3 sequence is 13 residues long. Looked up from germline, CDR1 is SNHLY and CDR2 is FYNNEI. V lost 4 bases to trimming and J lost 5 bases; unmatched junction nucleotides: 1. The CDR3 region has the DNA TGTGCCAGCAGTGGGGACAGGGGAACTGAAGCTTTCTTT. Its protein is CASSGDRGTEAFF.